This T cell receptor (beta chain) was identified during a study of shared clonotypes between healthy human individuals. The CDR3 extends over 14 amino acids. Losses at the gene ends were 5 bases for V and 4 bases for J; bases not matched to a gene: 5. Germline CDR1 and CDR2: SGHNT and YENEEA. This table comes from immunoSEQ multiplex PCR, and its TCRdb copy is limited to in-frame clones, with some not included. Here the sample spans 2.5 million or so clones, roughly 92% being singletons. Sequencing was done on a sample of naive CD4+ T cells sorted from blood. Subset in this sample: CD45RA+ positively selected. This chain uses TRBV11-3 with TRBJ1-3; TRBD1 agrees at 7 bases. The clonotype was recovered from a man between 18 and 35 years old in good health. The CDR3 nucleotides are TGTGCCAGCAGCAGGACAGGTTACGGAAACACCATATATTTT. Amino acid sequence: CASSRTGYGNTIYF.